The TCR beta chain described here comes from a study of regulatory T cells in long-lasting Graves disease (dated by TCRdb to about 2021). At the level of the whole study: In the newly diagnosed Graves' disease group, patients had been taking antithyroid drugs for less than 3 months. Patients with persistent Graves' disease were compared with patients with newly diagnosed Graves' disease using TCR sequencing and RNA sequencing of peripheral blood. The study was registered as a clinical trial and conducted in China. A total of some 35 samples underwent TCR sequencing: 13 from persistent and roughly 20 from newly diagnosed Graves' disease patients.

This clonotype occurred many times. The antigen this receptor binds is unknown. No base quality values were provided; no much bigger clone lies one nucleotide off. The intended sense of this specimen's time point label: newly diagnosed GD, antithyroid drugs for less than 3 months. RNA was extracted from PBMCs in TRIzol for both TCR sequencing and RNA sequencing. Graves' disease was diagnosed according to American Thyroid Association guidelines. The patients came from an endocrinology department in Xi'an, China. Each patient gave around 9 milliliters of peripheral blood, collected in an EDTA anticoagulant tube. PBMCs were isolated by Ficoll Paque Plus density gradient separation without further T cell sorting. An Agilent 2100 Bioanalyzer and agarose gel were used to check RNA quality, while a NanoDrop 2000 measured RNA concentration. The junction shows trimming of 3 bases on V and 2 bases on J, plus 11 bases between the germline ends. Including cysteine and phenylalanine, the CDR3 has 15 amino acids. The kept DNA is CDR3 alone, 45 bases in frame from the first base.

Beyond this particular receptor, the publication reports: Only the TCR beta chain was sequenced and analyzed. Only peripheral blood was studied, because thyroid tissue, the primary lesion, was inaccessible. Lower TCR Shannon entropy and fewer highly expanded clones were observed in persistent Graves' disease patients than in newly diagnosed patients, which suggested clonal expansion. TRBV28, TRBJ1-2 and TRBJ2-5 were preferentially used in persistent disease, while TRBV20-1 and TRBJ2-1 were favored in newly diagnosed disease. Patients with persistent disease shared more public clonotypes (around 2,500) than newly diagnosed patients did (around 1,000). The authors noted that the small sample size was a limitation that may lower accuracy.

Library method: multiplex PCR. Sequencing was carried out with an Illumina HiSeq 4000. To build TCR beta libraries, CDR3 regions were amplified by Arm-PCR using iRepertoire HTBI primers. Before sequencing, the PCR products went through gel purification. Concerning the study's data processing: A total of 62 TRBV and more than twelve TRBJ segments were identified across samples and were used for gene usage analysis of CDR3 amino acid clonotypes. COPE and FqMerger were used to merge the filtered high-quality paired reads into contigs. BLAST was used to align contigs to IMGT TRBV, TRBD and TRBJ reference genes, and CDR3 was defined according to IMGT. Any clonotype with a frequency above 0.1% was classified as a highly expanded clone. Shannon entropy was used to measure repertoire diversity, and the Gini coefficient was used to measure V-J evenness. Clonotypes shared by more than one individual were considered public. TCRdb redid the processing of the public reads, applying fastp at Q25 and MiXCR, and retained in-frame beta chains. Each CDR3 protein appears once, grouped with its most common genes and DNA. The V and J calls follow TCRdb's processing rather than the paper's. For this sample the table gives about 520,000 distinct CDR3 sequences, of which around 12% were detected only once. The top ten constitute 8.9% of the sample.

The sample also formed part of further work on T cells in Graves' hyperthyroidism and ophthalmopathy. Reported in the second study: Stable Graves' hyperthyroidism was defined as no progression to ophthalmopathy during 18 months of follow-up. Hyperthyroidism patients were newly diagnosed, had a disease duration of under 2 months, and were aged 18 to 65 years. Any patient with an uncontrolled infection, another autoimmune disease, pregnancy or lactation was excluded. Clinical symptoms, serum thyroxine and TRAb, thyroid ultrasound, and orbital computed tomography formed the basis for the diagnoses. The TCR CDR3 was subjected to a first round of RT-PCR using the HTBI primer set and the Qiagen OneStep RT-PCR kit. Most expanded thyroid clonotypes (frequency above 0.001) were also found in blood, which suggests that blood repertoires may mirror thyroid immune responses. Ophthalmopathy was separated from stable hyperthyroidism by a 13 V-J signature model, with around 90% sensitivity and approximately 84% specificity obtained in cross-validation and 80%/75% obtained in testing. In validation, progression to ophthalmopathy was predicted by the model with roughly 71% sensitivity and roughly 76% specificity, a median of about 6 months before onset. TCR V-J signatures able to tell the groups apart were searched for in a discovery cohort of 100 patients, of whom approximately 40 had Graves' ophthalmopathy and 57 had stable Graves' hyperthyroidism. Prospective prediction of ophthalmopathy was tested in an independent validation cohort of 18 to 20 hyperthyroidism patients and 17 patients who later progressed to ophthalmopathy. The approximately 100 discovery patients were divided at random into training and test sets in a 7:3 ratio. In roughly six Graves' hyperthyroidism patients, the study also compared T-cell repertoires from thyroid tissue with T-cell repertoires from blood. After sampling, hyperthyroidism patients received methimazole starting at 30 mg daily, and ophthalmopathy patients received high-dose intravenous methylprednisolone. The libraries were constructed in a second round of multiplex PCR and then size-selected and purified. The libraries were sequenced on an Illumina HiSeq2000 using paired-end 100 bp reads. SOAPnuke was used to process the raw data, with reads discarded if the reads contained adapters or uncalled bases, had a mean Phred below 15, or lacked an exact constant-primer or identifier match. High-quality paired reads were merged using COPE v1.2.5, and each unique nucleotide sequence was defined as a clonotype. MiTCR v1.1 was used to align the clonotypes against IMGT TRBV, TRBD and TRBJ reference segments. The analysis was restricted to V-J combinations with a frequency above 0.0001, which together covered 98% to 99.2% of the repertoires. The TCS score was defined as the ratio of F50 (clonal expansion) to E x V (chaos), calculated using BLOSUM62-based TCRdist between CDR3 peptides within each V-J. Welch's t-statistics and random forest reduced roughly 540 V-J features to 10 to 15, which were used in a naive Bayes classifier (R e1071). No statistical method was used to fix the sample size in advance, and group allocation was not hidden from the investigators. TCR Vbeta CDR3 sequencing of some 140 peripheral blood samples (43 ophthalmopathy, 75 to 80 hyperthyroidism and some 17 progressor patients) is reported in the paper.

The source material was peripheral blood mononuclear cells (PBMCs), sampled at new diagnosis, from a patient treated with antithyroid drugs. The V and J segments used are TRBV12-3 or TRBV12-4 and TRBJ1-5, with no confident D gene call. The sequence was collected from a woman between 25 and 40 years old with Graves disease. Donor details come from another sample of the same person, matched by shared clones. The CDR3 has the sequence CASSLLARGNQPQHF. The sequenced DNA is TGTGCCAGCAGTTTGTTAGCTCGGGGCAATCAGCCCCAGCATTTT.